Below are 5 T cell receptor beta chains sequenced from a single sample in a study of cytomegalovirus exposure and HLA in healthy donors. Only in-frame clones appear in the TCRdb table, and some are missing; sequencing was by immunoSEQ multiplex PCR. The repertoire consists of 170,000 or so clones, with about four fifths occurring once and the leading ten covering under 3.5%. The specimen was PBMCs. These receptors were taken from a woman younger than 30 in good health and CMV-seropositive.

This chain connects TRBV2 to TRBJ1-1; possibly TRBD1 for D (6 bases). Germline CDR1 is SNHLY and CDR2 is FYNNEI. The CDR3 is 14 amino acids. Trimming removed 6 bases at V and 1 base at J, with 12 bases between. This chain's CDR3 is CASRADRKNTEAFF. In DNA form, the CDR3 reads TGTGCCAGCAGGGCAGACAGGAAGAACACTGAAGCTTTCTTT.

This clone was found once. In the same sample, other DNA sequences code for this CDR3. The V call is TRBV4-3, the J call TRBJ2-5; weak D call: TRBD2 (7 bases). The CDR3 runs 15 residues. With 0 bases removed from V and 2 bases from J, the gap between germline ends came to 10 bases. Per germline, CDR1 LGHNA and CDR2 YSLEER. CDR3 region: CASSQDGGPQETQYF. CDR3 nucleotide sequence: TGCGCCAGCAGCCAAGACGGGGGGCCTCAAGAGACCCAGTACTTC.

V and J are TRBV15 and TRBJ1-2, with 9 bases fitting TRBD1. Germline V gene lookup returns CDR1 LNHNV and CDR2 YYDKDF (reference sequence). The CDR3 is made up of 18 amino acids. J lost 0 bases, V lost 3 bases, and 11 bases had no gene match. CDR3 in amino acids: CATSSSRDRAFTNYGYTF. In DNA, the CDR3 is TGTGCCACCAGCAGTTCCCGGGACAGGGCTTTTACTAACTATGGCTACACCTTC.

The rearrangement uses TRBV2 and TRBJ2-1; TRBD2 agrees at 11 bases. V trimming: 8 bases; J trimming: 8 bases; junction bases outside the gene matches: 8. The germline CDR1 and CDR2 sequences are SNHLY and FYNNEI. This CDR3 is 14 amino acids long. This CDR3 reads CASALAGGGDEQFF. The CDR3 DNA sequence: TGTGCCAGCGCTCTAGCGGGGGGCGGGGATGAGCAGTTCTTC.

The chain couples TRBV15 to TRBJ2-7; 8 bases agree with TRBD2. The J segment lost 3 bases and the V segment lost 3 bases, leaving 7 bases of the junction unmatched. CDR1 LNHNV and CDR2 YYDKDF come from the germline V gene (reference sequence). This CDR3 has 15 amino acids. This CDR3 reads CATSSKRGRDYEQYF. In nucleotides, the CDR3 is TGTGCCACCAGCAGTAAGCGGGGGCGCGACTACGAGCAGTACTTC. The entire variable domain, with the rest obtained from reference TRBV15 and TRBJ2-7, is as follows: DAMVIQNPRYQVTQFGKPVTLSCSQTLNHNVMYWYQQKSSQAPKLLFHYYDKDFNNEADTPDNFQSRRPNTSFCFLDIRSPGLGDTAMYLCATSSKRGRDYEQYFGPGTRLTVT.